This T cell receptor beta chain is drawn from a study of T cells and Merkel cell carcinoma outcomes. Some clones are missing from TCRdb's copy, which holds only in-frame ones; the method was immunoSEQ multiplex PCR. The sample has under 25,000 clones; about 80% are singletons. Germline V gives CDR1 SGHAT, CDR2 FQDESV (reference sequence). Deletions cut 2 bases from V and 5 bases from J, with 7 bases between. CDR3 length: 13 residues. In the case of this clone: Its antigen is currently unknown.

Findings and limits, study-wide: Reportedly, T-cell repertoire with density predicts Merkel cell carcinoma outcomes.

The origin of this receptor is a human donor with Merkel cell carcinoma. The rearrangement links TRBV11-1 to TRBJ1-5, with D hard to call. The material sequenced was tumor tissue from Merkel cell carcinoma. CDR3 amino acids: CASSLSFHQPQHF. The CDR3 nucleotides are TGTGCCAGCAGCTTATCTTTCCATCAGCCCCAGCATTTT.